Here is one T cell receptor beta chain with its context. These data originate in a study of blood T cell repertoires in COVID-19. Looking at the study overall: Collection of acute and convalescent COVID-19 samples took place in the United States, Italy and Spain.

The germline CDR1 and CDR2 sequences are MNHEY and SVGEGT. With 5 bases removed from V and 2 bases from J, the gap between germline ends came to 15 bases. The CDR3 sequence is 15 residues long. Under the authors' procedure: Reference gene primers were amplified, and this amplification served to estimate nucleated cell counts. Sequenced by immunoSEQ multiplex PCR; TCRdb stores in-frame clones only, minus some. V, J and clone size derive from that table, while D and trimming were established from the DNA sequence. There are some 160,000 clones in the sample; approximately 83% occur only once, and less than 2% lies in the top ten.

The J gene is TRBJ1-2, the V gene TRBV6-2 or TRBV6-3; D is perhaps TRBD1 (5 bases). The source of this sequence is a human donor in a cohort sampled during active COVID-19. Sequenced sample: peripheral blood. The chain's CDR3 is CASSTWTPQNYGYTF. The CDR3 nucleotides read TGTGCCAGCAGTACCTGGACACCGCAAAACTATGGCTACACCTTC.